Detailed here is one TCR beta chain. The antigen is unknown. Additional DNA sequences in this sample encode the identical CDR3. These data come from a study of PD-1 blockade in classical Hodgkin lymphoma. The overall study: Every 2 weeks, patients had 3 mg/kg nivolumab intravenously. Study-level findings and limits: Nivolumab initiated under 1 year post-ASCT led to patient exclusion.

Germline CDR1 SGHAT, CDR2 FQNNGV. The ends were cut back, 5 bases at V and 0 bases at J, with 8 bases in the middle. This CDR3 is built from 14 residues. All the patients suffered relapse after autologous stem cell transplantation, and brentuximab vedotin exposure differed. Complete response, partial response or progressive disease constituted the best response categories observed. The assay was immunoSEQ multiplex PCR, and TCRdb's table has in-frame clones only and misses some. The table shows some 96,000 clones, with 80% to 85% occurring only once. This specimen was peripheral blood mononuclear cells (PBMCs), taken at baseline. V usage is TRBV11-2 and J usage is TRBJ2-1; a weak D match, TRBD1 (6 bases). This TCR was sampled from a human donor with classical Hodgkin lymphoma. The CDR3 DNA is TGTGCCAGCAGCCTGGACAGCTCCTACAATGAGCAGTTCTTC. It translates to CASSLDSSYNEQFF.